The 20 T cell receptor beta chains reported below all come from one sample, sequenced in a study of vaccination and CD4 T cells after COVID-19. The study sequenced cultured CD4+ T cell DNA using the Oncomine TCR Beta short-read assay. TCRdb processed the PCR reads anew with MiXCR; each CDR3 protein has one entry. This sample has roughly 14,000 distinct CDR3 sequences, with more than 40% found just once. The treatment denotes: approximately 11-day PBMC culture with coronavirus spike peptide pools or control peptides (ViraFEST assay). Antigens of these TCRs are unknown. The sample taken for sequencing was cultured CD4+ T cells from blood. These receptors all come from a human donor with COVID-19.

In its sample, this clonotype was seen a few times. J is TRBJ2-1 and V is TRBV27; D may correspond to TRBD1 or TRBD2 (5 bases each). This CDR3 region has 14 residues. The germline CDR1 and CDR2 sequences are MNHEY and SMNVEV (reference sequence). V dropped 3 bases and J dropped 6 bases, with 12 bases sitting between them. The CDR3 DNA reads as TGTGCCAGCAGTTTGAGGGGTATCACCAATGAGCAGTTCTTC. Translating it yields CASSLRGITNEQFF.

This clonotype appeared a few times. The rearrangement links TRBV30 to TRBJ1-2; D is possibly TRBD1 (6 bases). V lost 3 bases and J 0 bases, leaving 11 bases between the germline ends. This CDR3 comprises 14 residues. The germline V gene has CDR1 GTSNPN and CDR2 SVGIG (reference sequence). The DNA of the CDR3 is TGTGCCTGGAGAAGGGACAAAGCTAACTATGGCTACACCTTC. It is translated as CAWRRDKANYGYTF.

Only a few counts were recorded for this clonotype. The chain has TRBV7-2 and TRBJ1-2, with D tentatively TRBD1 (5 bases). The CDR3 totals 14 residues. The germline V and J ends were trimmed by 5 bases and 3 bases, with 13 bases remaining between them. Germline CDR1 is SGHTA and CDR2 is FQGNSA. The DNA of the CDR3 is TGTGCCAGCAGCGTCGACGGCAGGGACTATGGCTACACCTTC. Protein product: CASSVDGRDYGYTF.

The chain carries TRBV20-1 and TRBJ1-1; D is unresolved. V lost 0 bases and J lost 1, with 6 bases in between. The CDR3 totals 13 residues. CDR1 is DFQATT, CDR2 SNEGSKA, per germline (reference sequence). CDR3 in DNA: TGCAGTGCTAGAGAGGGCTCGAACACTGAAGCTTTCTTT. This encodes CSAREGSNTEAFF.

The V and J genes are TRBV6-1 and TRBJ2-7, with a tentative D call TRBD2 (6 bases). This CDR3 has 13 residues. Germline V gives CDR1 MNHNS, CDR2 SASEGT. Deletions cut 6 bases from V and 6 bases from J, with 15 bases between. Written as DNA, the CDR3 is TGTGCCAGCAGAGACTGGGGAGGAGGCGAGCAGTACTTC. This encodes CASRDWGGGEQYF.

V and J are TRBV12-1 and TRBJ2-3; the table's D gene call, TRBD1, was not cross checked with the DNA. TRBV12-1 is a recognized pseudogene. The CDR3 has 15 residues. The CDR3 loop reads CASSLTRGAEDTQYF. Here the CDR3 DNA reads TGTGCCAGCAGCCTAACTCGGGGGGCGGAGGATACGCAGTATTTT.

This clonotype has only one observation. The CDR3 sequence: CASRTAGGRADTQYF. The CDR3 DNA reads as TGTGCCAGCAGGACTGCGGGGGGGCGGGCAGATACGCAGTATTTT. This chain connects TRBV12-3 or TRBV12-4 to TRBJ2-3, with 9 bases aligning to TRBD2. CDR3 length equals 15 residues. Trimming took 6 bases from V and 4 from J; bases not matched to a gene: 8.

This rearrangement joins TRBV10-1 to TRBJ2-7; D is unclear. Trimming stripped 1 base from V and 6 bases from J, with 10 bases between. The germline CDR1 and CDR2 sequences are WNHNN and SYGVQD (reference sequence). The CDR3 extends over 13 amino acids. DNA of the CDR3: TGCGCCAGCAGTGAGTTTCAAGGCGGCGAGCAGTACTTC. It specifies CASSEFQGGEQYF.

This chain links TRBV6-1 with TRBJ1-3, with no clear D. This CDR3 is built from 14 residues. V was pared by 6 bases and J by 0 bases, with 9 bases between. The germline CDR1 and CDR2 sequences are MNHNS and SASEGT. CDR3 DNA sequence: TGTGCCAGCAGACAGAGCTTCTCTGGAAACACCATATATTTT. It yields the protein CASRQSFSGNTIYF.

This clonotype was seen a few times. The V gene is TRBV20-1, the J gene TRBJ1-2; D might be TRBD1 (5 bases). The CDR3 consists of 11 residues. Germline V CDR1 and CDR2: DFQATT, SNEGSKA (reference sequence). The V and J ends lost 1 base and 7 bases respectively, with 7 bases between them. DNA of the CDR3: TGCAGTGCTAGAGTGGGGGTTGGCTACACCTTC. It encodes CSARVGVGYTF.

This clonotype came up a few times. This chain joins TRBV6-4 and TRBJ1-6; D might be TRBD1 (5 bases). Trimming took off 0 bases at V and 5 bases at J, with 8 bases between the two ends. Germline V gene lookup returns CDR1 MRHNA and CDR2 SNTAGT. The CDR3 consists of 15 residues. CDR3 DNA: TGTGCCAGCAGTGACTCGCAGGGCAATAATTCACCCCTCCACTTT. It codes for CASSDSQGNNSPLHF.

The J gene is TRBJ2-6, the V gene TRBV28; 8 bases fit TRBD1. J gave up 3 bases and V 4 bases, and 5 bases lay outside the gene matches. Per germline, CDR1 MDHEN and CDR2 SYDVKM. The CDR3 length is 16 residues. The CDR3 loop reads CASSWAGGRGANVLTF. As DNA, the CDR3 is TGTGCCAGCAGTTGGGCAGGGGGCCGTGGGGCCAACGTCCTGACTTTC.

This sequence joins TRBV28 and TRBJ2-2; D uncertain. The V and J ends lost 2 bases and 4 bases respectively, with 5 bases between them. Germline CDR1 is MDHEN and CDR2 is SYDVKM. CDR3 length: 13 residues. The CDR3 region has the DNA TGTGCCAGCAGTTTAAGTGGCACCGGGGAGCTGTTTTTT. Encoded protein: CASSLSGTGELFF.

DNA of the CDR3: TGTGCCACCCTCTCTGGGGGACAGGTTGCCTACGAGCAGTACTTC. Its translation is CATLSGGQVAYEQYF. The J gene is TRBJ2-7, the V gene TRBV28; 8 nucleotides match TRBD1. The CDR3 is 15 amino acids. J was trimmed by 2 bases and V by 10 bases; bases with no gene match: 13. Per the germline V gene, CDR1 is MDHEN and CDR2 is SYDVKM.

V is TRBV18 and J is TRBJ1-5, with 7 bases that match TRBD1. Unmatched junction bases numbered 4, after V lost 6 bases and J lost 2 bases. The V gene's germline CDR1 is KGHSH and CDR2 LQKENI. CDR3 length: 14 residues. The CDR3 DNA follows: TGTGCCAGCTCCCTTACAGGGGGCAATCAGCCCCAGCATTTT. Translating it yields CASSLTGGNQPQHF.

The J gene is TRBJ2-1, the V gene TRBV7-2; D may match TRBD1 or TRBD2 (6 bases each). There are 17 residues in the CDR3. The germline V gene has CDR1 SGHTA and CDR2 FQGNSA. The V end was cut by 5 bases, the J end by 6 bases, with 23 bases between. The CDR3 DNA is TGTGCCAGCAGCCACCAATTATCCGGGGGCCCCTCCAATGAGCAGTTCTTC. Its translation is CASSHQLSGGPSNEQFF.

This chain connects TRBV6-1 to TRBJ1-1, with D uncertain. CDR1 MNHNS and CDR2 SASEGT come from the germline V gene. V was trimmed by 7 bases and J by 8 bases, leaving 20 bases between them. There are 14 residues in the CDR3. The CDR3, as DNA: TGTGCCAGCATGCCTATGGTGACCTCTACCGAAGCTTTCTTT. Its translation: CASMPMVTSTEAFF.

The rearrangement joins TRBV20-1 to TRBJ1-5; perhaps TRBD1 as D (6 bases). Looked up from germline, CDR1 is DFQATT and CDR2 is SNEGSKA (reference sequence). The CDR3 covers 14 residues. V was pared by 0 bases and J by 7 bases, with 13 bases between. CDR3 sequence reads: CSARERGGRQPQHF. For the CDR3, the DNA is TGCAGTGCTAGAGAGAGGGGGGGCAGGCAGCCCCAGCATTTT.

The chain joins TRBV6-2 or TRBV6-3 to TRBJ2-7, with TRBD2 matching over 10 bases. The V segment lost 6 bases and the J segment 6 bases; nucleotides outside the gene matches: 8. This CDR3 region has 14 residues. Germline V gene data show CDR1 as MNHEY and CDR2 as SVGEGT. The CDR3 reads CASRDSGGRIEQYF. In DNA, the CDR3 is TGTGCCAGCAGGGATAGCGGGGGGCGGATCGAGCAGTACTTC.

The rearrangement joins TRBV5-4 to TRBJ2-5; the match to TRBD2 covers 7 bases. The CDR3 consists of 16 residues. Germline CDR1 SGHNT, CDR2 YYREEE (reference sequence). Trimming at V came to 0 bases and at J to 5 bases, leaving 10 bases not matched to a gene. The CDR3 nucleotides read TGTGCCAGCAGCTTGGGGGCTCTAGCGGTAGTGGAGACCCAGTACTTC. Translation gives CASSLGALAVVETQYF.